Listed below are T cell receptor beta chains from one sample, sequenced in a study of OX40 agonist ivuxolimab in advanced cancers. Method: immunoSEQ multiplex PCR; TCRdb's copy keeps in-frame clones and lacks some. The sample lists around 70,000 clones; around 80% were seen once. Sequencing used CD4+ or CD8+ T cells sorted from blood, obtained in a trial of the OX40 agonist ivuxolimab. The receptor set was obtained from an adult with an advanced solid tumor such as melanoma, head and neck, liver or kidney cancer. Both conserved end residues are part of each CDR3. Each record gives: clone size, J gene, CDR3 length, D gene, V gene, CDR3 protein, CDR3 DNA. The D gene is left open where the match is weak. Some rows have no size entry. The others give once, few or many, or a class for an expanded clone.

>NA|TRBJ2-7|16|TRBD1|TRBV7-9
CASSSRGRTGHYEQYF
TGTGCCAGCAGCTCGAGGGGTCGGACAGGGCACTACGAGCAGTACTTC
>NA|TRBJ2-7|13|NA|TRBV18
CASSPSDSYEQYF
TGTGCCAGCTCACCTTCTGACTCCTACGAGCAGTACTTC
>NA|TRBJ2-7|17|NA|TRBV19
CASSTYIVSGGSYEQYF
TGTGCCAGTAGTACCTATATCGTTAGCGGAGGGTCCTACGAGCAGTACTTC
>NA|TRBJ1-6|15|NA|TRBV6-1
CASSQQGRANSPLHF
TGTGCCAGCAGTCAACAGGGTAGGGCGAATTCACCCCTCCACTTT
>NA|TRBJ2-4|16|TRBD1|TRBV28
CASSLGAPGQGDIQYF
TGTGCCAGCAGTTTAGGAGCCCCGGGACAGGGAGACATTCAGTACTTC
>NA|TRBJ2-3|15|NA|TRBV10-1
CASMRGRIATDTQYF
TGCGCCAGCATGAGGGGAAGAATAGCGACAGATACGCAGTATTTT
>NA|TRBJ1-1|12|NA|TRBV2
CASHTGNTEAFF
TGTGCCTCCCATACCGGGAACACTGAAGCTTTCTTT
>NA|TRBJ1-6|14|NA|TRBV6-5
CASSYLQPNSPLHF
TGTGCCAGCAGTTATTTACAGCCAAATTCACCCCTCCACTTT
>NA|TRBJ2-7|13|NA|TRBV28
CASSSWGRNEQYF
TGTGCCAGCAGTTCCTGGGGTCGGAACGAGCAGTACTTC
>NA|TRBJ2-2|13|NA|TRBV7-2
CASSLGGHGELFF
TGTGCCAGCAGCTTAGGGGGACACGGGGAGCTGTTTTTT
>NA|TRBJ2-5|16|TRBD1|TRBV6-6
CASSYLQGAGGETQYF
TGTGCCAGCAGTTACCTACAGGGGGCAGGGGGAGAGACCCAGTACTTC
>NA|TRBJ2-7|12|NA|TRBV6-1
CASSGGVGEQYF
TGTGCCAGCAGTGGGGGGGTTGGCGAGCAGTACTTC
>NA|TRBJ1-4|15|TRBD1|TRBV6-5
CASSPGDRRNEKLFF
TGTGCCAGCAGCCCCGGGGACAGGAGAAATGAAAAACTGTTTTTT
>once|TRBJ2-5|15|NA|TRBV18
CASSPLSRGQETQYF
TGTGCCAGCTCACCATTATCTCGCGGACAAGAGACCCAGTACTTC